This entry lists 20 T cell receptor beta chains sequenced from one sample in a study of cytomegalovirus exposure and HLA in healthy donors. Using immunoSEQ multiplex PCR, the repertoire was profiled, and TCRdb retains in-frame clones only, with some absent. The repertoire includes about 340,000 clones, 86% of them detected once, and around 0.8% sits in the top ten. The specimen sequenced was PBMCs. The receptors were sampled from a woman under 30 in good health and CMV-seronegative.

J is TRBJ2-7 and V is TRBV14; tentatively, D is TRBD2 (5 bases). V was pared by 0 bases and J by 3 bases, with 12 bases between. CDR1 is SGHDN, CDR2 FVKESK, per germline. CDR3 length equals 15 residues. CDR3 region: CASSQDWESVYEQYF. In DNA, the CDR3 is TGTGCCAGCAGCCAAGACTGGGAGAGTGTCTACGAGCAGTACTTC.

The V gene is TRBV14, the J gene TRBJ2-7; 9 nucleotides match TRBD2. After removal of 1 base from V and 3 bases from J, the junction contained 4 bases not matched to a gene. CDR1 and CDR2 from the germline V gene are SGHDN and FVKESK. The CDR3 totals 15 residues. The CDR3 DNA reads TGTGCCAGCAGCCAAGCGACTAGCGGACTCTACGAGCAGTACTTC. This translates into CASSQATSGLYEQYF.

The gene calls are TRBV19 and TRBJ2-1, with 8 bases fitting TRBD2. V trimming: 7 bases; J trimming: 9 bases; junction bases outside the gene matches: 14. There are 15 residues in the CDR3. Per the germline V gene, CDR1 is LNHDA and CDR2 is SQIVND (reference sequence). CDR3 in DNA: TGTGCCAGTATCCCAACTAGCGGAGGGGGGGCTGAGCAGTTCTTC. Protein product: CASIPTSGGGAEQFF.

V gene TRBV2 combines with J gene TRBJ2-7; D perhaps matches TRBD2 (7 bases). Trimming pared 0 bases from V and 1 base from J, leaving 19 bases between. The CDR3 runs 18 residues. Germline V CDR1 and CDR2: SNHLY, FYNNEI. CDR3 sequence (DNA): TGTGCCAGCAGTGAAGCGCTTGGGGGCCGGGGACTATCCTACGAGCAGTACTTC. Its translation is CASSEALGGRGLSYEQYF. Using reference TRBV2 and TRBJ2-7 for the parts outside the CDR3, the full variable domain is EPEVTQTPSHQVTQMGQEVILRCVPISNHLYFYWYRQILGQKVEFLVSFYNNEISEKSEIFDDQFSVERPDGSNFTLKIRSTKLEDSAMYFCASSEALGGRGLSYEQYFGPGTRLTVT.

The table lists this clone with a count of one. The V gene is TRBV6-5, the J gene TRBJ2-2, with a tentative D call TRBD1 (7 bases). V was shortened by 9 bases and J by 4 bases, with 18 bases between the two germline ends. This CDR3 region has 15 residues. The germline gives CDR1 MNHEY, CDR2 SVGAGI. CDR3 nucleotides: TGTGCCAGTAGAGAGGCTCAGGGGGGCACCGGGGAGCTGTTTTTT. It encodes CASREAQGGTGELFF.

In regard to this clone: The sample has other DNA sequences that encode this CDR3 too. CDR3 bases: TGTGCCAGCAGCCCTGGACAGGCGTCCAATCAGCCCCAGCATTTT. This translates into CASSPGQASNQPQHF. The chain couples TRBV6-5 to TRBJ1-5; TRBD1 aligns across 7 bases. The V gene's germline CDR1 is MNHEY and CDR2 SVGAGI. CDR3 length: 15 residues. With V trimmed by 6 bases and J by 3 bases, 8 bases remained unmatched.

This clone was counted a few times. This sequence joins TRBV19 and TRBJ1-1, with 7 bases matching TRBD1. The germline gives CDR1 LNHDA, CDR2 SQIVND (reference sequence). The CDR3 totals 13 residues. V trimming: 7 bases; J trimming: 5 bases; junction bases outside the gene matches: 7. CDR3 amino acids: CASTRRGLTEAFF. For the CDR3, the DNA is TGTGCCAGTACGCGGAGGGGGCTTACTGAAGCTTTCTTT.

The CDR3 DNA reads TGTGCCAGCAGCTCGGGACAGGAGGTCTACGAGCAGTACTTC. Translated, it gives CASSSGQEVYEQYF. The gene calls are TRBV7-2 and TRBJ2-7; TRBD1 matches 8 bases. V gave up 4 bases and J gave up 3 bases; unmatched junction bases: 5. The CDR3 consists of 14 residues. CDR1 SGHTA and CDR2 FQGNSA come from the germline V gene.

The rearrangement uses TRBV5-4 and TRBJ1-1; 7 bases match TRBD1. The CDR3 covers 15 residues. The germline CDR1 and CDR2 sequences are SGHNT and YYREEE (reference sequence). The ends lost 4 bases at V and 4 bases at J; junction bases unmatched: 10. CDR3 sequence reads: CASSARQGEGTEAFF. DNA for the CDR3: TGTGCCAGCAGCGCAAGACAGGGTGAGGGCACTGAAGCTTTCTTT.

In nucleotides, the CDR3 is TGTGCCAGCAGGTTCGACAGGACGGGAACTGAAGCTTTCTTT. Translation gives CASRFDRTGTEAFF. J is TRBJ1-1 and V is TRBV2; D possibly corresponds to TRBD1 (6 bases). The CDR3 totals 14 residues. Germline assignment: CDR1 SNHLY and CDR2 FYNNEI. V lost 6 bases to trimming and J lost 5 bases, with 16 bases between them. Filled out from reference TRBV2 and TRBJ1-1, the complete variable domain reads EPEVTQTPSHQVTQMGQEVILRCVPISNHLYFYWYRQILGQKVEFLVSFYNNEISEKSEIFDDQFSVERPDGSNFTLKIRSTKLEDSAMYFCASRFDRTGTEAFFGQGTRLTVV.

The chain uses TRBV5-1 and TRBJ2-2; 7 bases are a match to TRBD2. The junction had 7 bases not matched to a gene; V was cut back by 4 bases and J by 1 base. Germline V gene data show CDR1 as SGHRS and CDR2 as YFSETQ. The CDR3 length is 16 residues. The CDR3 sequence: CASSRLAPENTGELFF. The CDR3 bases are TGCGCCAGCAGCCGACTAGCTCCCGAGAACACCGGGGAGCTGTTTTTT. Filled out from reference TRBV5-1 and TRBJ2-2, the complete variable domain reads KAGVTQTPRYLIKTRGQQVTLSCSPISGHRSVSWYQQTPGQGLQFLFEYFSETQRNKGNFPGRFSGRQFSNSRSEMNVSTLELGDSALYLCASSRLAPENTGELFFGEGSRLTVL.

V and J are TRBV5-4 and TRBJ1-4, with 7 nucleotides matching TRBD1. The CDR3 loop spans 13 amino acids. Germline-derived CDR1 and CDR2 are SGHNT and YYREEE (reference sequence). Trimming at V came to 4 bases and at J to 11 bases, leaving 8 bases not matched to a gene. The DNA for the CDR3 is TGTGCCAGCAGCGCCAGACAGGGTGACAAACTGTTTTTT. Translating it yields CASSARQGDKLFF.

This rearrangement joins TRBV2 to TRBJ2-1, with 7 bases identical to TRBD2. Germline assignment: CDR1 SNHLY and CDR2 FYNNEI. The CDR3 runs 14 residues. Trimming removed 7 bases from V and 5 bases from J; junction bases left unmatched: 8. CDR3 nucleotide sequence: TGTGCCAGCAAAGTGGGGGGGTCTCACAATGAGCAGTTCTTC. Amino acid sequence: CASKVGGSHNEQFF.

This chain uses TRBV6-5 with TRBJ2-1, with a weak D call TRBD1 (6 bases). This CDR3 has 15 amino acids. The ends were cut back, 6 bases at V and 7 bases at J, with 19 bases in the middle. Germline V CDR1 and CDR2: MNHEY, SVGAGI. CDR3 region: CASSPRGEGWNEQFF. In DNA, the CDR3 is TGTGCCAGCAGCCCCAGGGGCGAGGGCTGGAATGAGCAGTTCTTC.

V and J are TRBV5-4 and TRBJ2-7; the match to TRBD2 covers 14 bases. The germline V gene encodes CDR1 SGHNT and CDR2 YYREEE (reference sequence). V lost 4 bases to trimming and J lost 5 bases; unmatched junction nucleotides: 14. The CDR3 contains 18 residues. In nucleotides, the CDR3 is TGTGCCAGCAGCCCCGGGACTAGCGGGAGTGAACGTCTCCACGAGCAGTACTTC. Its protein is CASSPGTSGSERLHEQYF.

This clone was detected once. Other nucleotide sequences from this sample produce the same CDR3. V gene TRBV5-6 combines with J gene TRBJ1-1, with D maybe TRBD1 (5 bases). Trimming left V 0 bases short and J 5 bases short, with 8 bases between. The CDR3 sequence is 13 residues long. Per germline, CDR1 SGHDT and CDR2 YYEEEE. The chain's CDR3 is CASSLDGGTEAFF. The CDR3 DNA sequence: TGTGCCAGCAGCTTGGATGGGGGGACTGAAGCTTTCTTT.

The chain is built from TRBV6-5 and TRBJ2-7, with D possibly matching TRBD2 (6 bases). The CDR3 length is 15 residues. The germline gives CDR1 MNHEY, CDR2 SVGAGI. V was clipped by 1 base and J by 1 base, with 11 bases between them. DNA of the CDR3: TGTGCCAGCAGTTACTGGAGGGCCGGATCCTACGAGCAGTACTTC. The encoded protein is CASSYWRAGSYEQYF.

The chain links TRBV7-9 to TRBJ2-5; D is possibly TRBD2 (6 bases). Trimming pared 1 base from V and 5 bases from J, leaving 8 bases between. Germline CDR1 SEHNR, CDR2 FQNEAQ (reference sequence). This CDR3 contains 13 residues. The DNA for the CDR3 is TGTGCCAGCAGCTTAGTAGGAGGGGAGACCCAGTACTTC. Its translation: CASSLVGGETQYF.

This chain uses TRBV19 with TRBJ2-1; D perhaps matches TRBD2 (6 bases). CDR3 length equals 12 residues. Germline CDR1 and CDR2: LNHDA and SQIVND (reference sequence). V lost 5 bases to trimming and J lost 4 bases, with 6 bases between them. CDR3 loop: CASSGGYNEQFF. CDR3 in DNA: TGTGCCAGTAGTGGGGGGTACAATGAGCAGTTCTTC. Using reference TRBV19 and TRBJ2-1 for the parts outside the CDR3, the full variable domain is DGGITQSPKYLFRKEGQNVTLSCEQNLNHDAMYWYRQDPGQGLRLIYYSQIVNDFQKGDIAEGYSVSREKKESFPLTVTSAQKNPTAFYLCASSGGYNEQFFGPGTRLTVL.

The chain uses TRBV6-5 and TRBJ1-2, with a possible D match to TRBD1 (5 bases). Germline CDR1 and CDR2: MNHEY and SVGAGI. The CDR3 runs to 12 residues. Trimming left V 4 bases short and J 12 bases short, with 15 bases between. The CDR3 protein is CASSLGGRVHTF. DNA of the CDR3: TGTGCCAGCAGTTTGGGGGGACGCGTTCACACCTTC.